What follows are 28 T cell receptor beta chains derived from one specimen sequenced in a study of early T cells in non-severe SARS-CoV-2 infection. Using its own MiXCR run on the 5' RACE reads, TCRdb lists one record per CDR3 protein. The table lists more than 60,000 distinct CDR3 sequences, about an eighth of them singletons, with 2.7% in the top ten. Sequenced material: whole blood, taken at baseline. The receptors originated from an adult who was a healthcare worker with PCR-confirmed SARS-CoV-2 infection or an uninfected control (not recorded which).

This clonotype occurred many times. The chain links TRBV11-2 to TRBJ1-6; the D gene is possibly TRBD1 (5 bases). Trimming shortened V by 4 bases and J by 5 bases, and 9 bases separated the two germline ends. The CDR3 covers 14 residues. Germline CDR1 SGHAT, CDR2 FQNNGV. DNA for the CDR3: TGTGCCAGCAGCTCAGGGCTCGATAATTCACCCCTCCACTTT. Its translation: CASSSGLDNSPLHF.

This clonotype came up many times. The chain recombines TRBV28 with TRBJ2-1; TRBD1 agrees at 9 bases. The V and J ends lost 2 bases and 0 bases, in that order; junction bases with no gene match: 8. The CDR3 has 18 residues. Germline V CDR1 and CDR2: MDHEN, SYDVKM. The CDR3 here is CASSLPGQGGSSYNEQFF. The CDR3 nucleotides are TGTGCCAGCAGTTTACCGGGACAGGGCGGGAGCTCCTACAATGAGCAGTTCTTC.

V gene TRBV4-1 combines with J gene TRBJ2-7; possibly TRBD1 for D (6 bases). The CDR3 consists of 15 residues. V was pared by 1 base and J by 2 bases, with 12 bases between. The germline CDR1 and CDR2 sequences are MGHRA and YSYEKL. The CDR3, as DNA: TGCGCCAGCAGCCAAGCAGACAGGACTCCCTACGAGCAGTACTTC. Translation: CASSQADRTPYEQYF.

In its sample, this clonotype was seen many times. V usage is TRBV11-2 and J usage is TRBJ2-7, with D tentatively TRBD1 (6 bases). This CDR3 contains 17 residues. CDR1 SGHAT and CDR2 FQNNGV come from the germline V gene. Trimming cost V 5 bases and J 2 bases, with 22 bases left between them. The CDR3 nucleotides read TGTGCCAGCAGCCTAGCCCCCACAGGGATTGGGGCCTACGAGCAGTACTTC. Translating it yields CASSLAPTGIGAYEQYF.

This clonotype was seen ten or more times. This sequence joins TRBV6-5 and TRBJ1-1; the D is unclear. This CDR3 has 12 residues. Trimming shortened V by 5 bases and J by 4 bases, and 8 bases separated the two germline ends. Germline V CDR1 and CDR2: MNHEY, SVGAGI. The chain's CDR3 is CASSTGVTEAFF. As DNA, the CDR3 is TGTGCCAGCAGTACCGGGGTCACTGAAGCTTTCTTT.

There are a few counts of this clonotype. The chain recombines TRBV20-1 with TRBJ2-7; D unclear. CDR1 DFQATT and CDR2 SNEGSKA come from the germline V gene (reference sequence). V lost 0 bases and J 0 bases, leaving 9 bases between the germline ends. This CDR3 spans 14 amino acids. The CDR3 region has the DNA TGCAGTGCTAGAGATGGCCGCCTCTCCTACGAGCAGTACTTC. Protein: CSARDGRLSYEQYF.

The gene calls are TRBV27 and TRBJ1-3; 7 bases line up with TRBD1. The CDR3 runs 15 residues. V gave up 3 bases and J gave up 2 bases; unmatched junction bases: 4. Germline-derived CDR1 and CDR2 are MNHEY and SMNVEV (reference sequence). The DNA for the CDR3 is TGTGCCAGCAGTTTGACAGGGAGCGCTGGAAACACCATATATTTT. Protein: CASSLTGSAGNTIYF.

This clonotype was picked up a small number of times. This chain joins TRBV20-1 and TRBJ1-1; D is perhaps TRBD1 (6 bases). Germline CDR1 is DFQATT and CDR2 is SNEGSKA (reference sequence). With 5 bases removed from V and 0 bases from J, the gap between germline ends came to 13 bases. This CDR3 has 14 amino acids. The CDR3 region has the DNA TGCAGTGCTGGGTCGGACAGAATGAACACTGAAGCTTTCTTT. Translation gives CSAGSDRMNTEAFF.

A few counts support this clonotype. The CDR3 loop is CASSPGGQGFVRAFF. In DNA form, the CDR3 reads TGTGCCAGCAGCCCCGGCGGACAGGGTTTCGTGAGGGCTTTCTTT. The rearrangement links TRBV6-2 or TRBV6-3 to TRBJ1-1; 8 bases map to TRBD1. With V trimmed by 6 bases and J by 11 bases, 17 bases remained unmatched. The CDR3 runs to 15 residues. Germline V lookup: CDR1 MNHEY, CDR2 SVGEGT.

The chain links TRBV7-9 to TRBJ2-3, with D uncertain. Trimming pared 1 base from V and 4 bases from J, leaving 9 bases between. CDR3 length equals 14 residues. Germline values: CDR1 SEHNR, CDR2 FQNEAQ (reference sequence). CDR3 amino acids: CASSLGRSADTQYF. The CDR3 DNA is TGTGCCAGCAGCTTAGGAAGGAGCGCAGATACGCAGTATTTT.

This clonotype has a handful of counts. V gene TRBV7-6 combines with J gene TRBJ2-5; D is tentatively TRBD1 or TRBD2 (5 bases each). Germline V gene lookup returns CDR1 SGHVS and CDR2 FNYEAQ. Trimming removed 5 bases from V and 3 bases from J, with 25 bases in between. This CDR3 is built from 18 residues. CDR3 loop: CASSIRRRAGSLKETQYF. In DNA form, the CDR3 reads TGTGCCAGCAGCATAAGAAGGCGGGCAGGGTCTTTGAAAGAGACCCAGTACTTC. The full variable domain, rest sourced from reference TRBV7-6 and TRBJ2-5, is GAGVSQSPRYKVTKRGQDVALRCDPISGHVSLYWYRQALGQGPEFLTYFNYEAQQDKSGLPNDRFSAERPEGSISTLTIQRTEQRDSAMYRCASSIRRRAGSLKETQYFGPGTRLLVL.

The V gene is TRBV7-2, the J gene TRBJ1-1, with 7 bases matching TRBD1. The CDR3 loop spans 12 amino acids. V lost 5 bases to trimming and J lost 11 bases; unmatched junction nucleotides: 8. The germline CDR1 and CDR2 sequences are SGHTA and FQGNSA. As DNA, the CDR3 is TGTGCCAGCAGCCGACAGGGCTCGTTGGCTTTCTTT. It translates to CASSRQGSLAFF.

This clonotype was counted at least ten times. The chain couples TRBV11-2 to TRBJ1-5; D remains ambiguous. With 1 base removed from V and 6 bases from J, the gap between germline ends came to 4 bases. The V gene's germline CDR1 is SGHAT and CDR2 FQNNGV. The CDR3 spans 12 residues. The CDR3 loop is CASSLGGQPQHF. DNA of the CDR3: TGTGCCAGCAGCTTAGGAGGTCAGCCCCAGCATTTT.

Remarks on this clonotype: This may be a read error: a much more frequent sequence differs by one nucleotide. This rearrangement joins TRBV11-2 to TRBJ2-1, with D uncertain. Trimming cost V 0 bases and J 10 bases, with 7 bases left between them. Germline V lookup: CDR1 SGHAT, CDR2 FQNNGV. The CDR3 is made up of 12 amino acids. The CDR3 spells CASSLDCQEQFF. CDR3 nucleotides: TGTGCCAGCAGCTTAGACTGCCAGGAGCAGTTCTTC.

This rearrangement joins TRBV3-1 to TRBJ2-3; D not certain. V lost 2 bases and J lost 2, with 2 bases in between. This CDR3 region has 12 residues. From germline, CDR1 is LGHDT and CDR2 YNNKEL (reference sequence). The CDR3 region has the DNA TGTGCCAGCAGCCAACCCACAGATACGCAGTATTTT. Encoded protein: CASSQPTDTQYF.

The CDR3 region has the DNA TGCGCCAGCAGTGATCCAGGGCTTGAGAATGGCTACACCTTC. Protein product: CASSDPGLENGYTF. The chain employs TRBV10-2 and TRBJ1-2, with D perhaps matching TRBD1 (5 bases). V was cut by 3 bases and J by 6 bases, with 14 bases left in between. This CDR3 has 14 residues. CDR1 is WSHSY and CDR2 is SAAADI in the germline V gene.

This clonotype was counted many times. This rearrangement joins TRBV7-2 to TRBJ1-1; D is unresolved. This CDR3 is 14 amino acids long. Germline V gene lookup returns CDR1 SGHTA and CDR2 FQGNSA. V lost 3 bases to trimming and J lost 1 base, with 9 bases between them. The CDR3: CASSLDRWNTEAFF. The CDR3 DNA sequence: TGTGCCAGCAGCTTGGACCGGTGGAACACTGAAGCTTTCTTT.

This clonotype appeared many times. This sequence joins TRBV28 and TRBJ2-5; D gene uncertain. The germline CDR1 and CDR2 sequences are MDHEN and SYDVKM. The V end lost 5 bases, the J end lost 2 bases, and 12 bases lay between the germline ends. The CDR3 is 14 residues long. The CDR3 here is CASSPPYKQETQYF. The DNA for the CDR3 is TGTGCCAGCAGTCCTCCTTATAAGCAAGAGACCCAGTACTTC.

This CDR3 reads CAISGTGAREQYF. The CDR3 DNA is TGTGCCATCAGTGGGACAGGGGCTCGGGAGCAGTACTTC. The gene calls are TRBV10-3 and TRBJ2-7, with 9 bases matching TRBD1. Germline trimming cut 4 bases from V and 7 bases from J; bases unmatched to any gene: 5. CDR1 is ENHRY, CDR2 SYGVKD, per germline. This CDR3 has 13 residues.

V is TRBV9 and J is TRBJ2-7; D is unresolved. The length of the CDR3 is 14 residues. The ends were cut back, 0 bases at V and 0 bases at J, with 7 bases in the middle. Per germline, CDR1 SGDLS and CDR2 YYNGEE. DNA of the CDR3: TGTGCCAGCAGCGTAGGGGGATACTCCTACGAGCAGTACTTC. This codes for CASSVGGYSYEQYF.

This clonotype was counted at least ten times. The V call is TRBV10-3, the J call TRBJ1-5, with TRBD1 as a possible D gene (6 bases). This CDR3 is built from 14 residues. The V gene's germline CDR1 is ENHRY and CDR2 SYGVKD. The V gene lost 8 bases and the J gene lost 6 bases, with 17 bases spanning the gap. DNA of the CDR3: TGTGCCATCTCCCTAGGGGGGCTGGGTCAGCCCCAGCATTTT. Protein sequence: CAISLGGLGQPQHF.

Only a few counts were recorded for this clonotype. This chain uses TRBV29-1 with TRBJ1-2, with TRBD1 identical over 9 bases. The germline CDR1 and CDR2 sequences are SQVTM and ANQGSEA. Trimming cost V 4 bases and J 4 bases; bases outside gene matches: 4. The CDR3 length is 13 residues. CDR3 coding DNA: TGCAGCGTTGCCCCGGACAGGGGCTATGGCTACACCTTC. This gives the protein CSVAPDRGYGYTF. Looking up the rest from reference TRBV29-1 and TRBJ1-2 gives the full variable domain: SAVISQKPSRDICQRGTSLTIQCQVDSQVTMMFWYRQQPGQSLTLIATANQGSEATYESGFVIDKFPISRPNLTFSTLTVSNMSPEDSSIYLCSVAPDRGYGYTFGSGTRLTVV.

The J gene is TRBJ1-1, the V gene TRBV7-8; 7 bases are a match to TRBD1. CDR3 length equals 15 residues. J gave up 2 bases and V 4 bases, and 7 bases lay outside the gene matches. Per the germline V gene, CDR1 is SGHVS and CDR2 is FQNEAQ. The DNA for the CDR3 is TGTGCCAGCAGCTCACCGACAGGGAGAAACACTGAAGCTTTCTTT. It codes for CASSSPTGRNTEAFF.

This clonotype was observed at least ten times. J is TRBJ2-5 and V is TRBV7-7, with D unresolved. Deletions cut 1 base from V and 3 bases from J, with 6 bases between. CDR3 length: 13 residues. Germline V gene data show CDR1 as SSHAT and CDR2 as FNYEAQ (reference sequence). The CDR3 coding sequence is TGTGCCAGCAGCTTAGGATCGGAAGAGACCCAGTACTTC. This encodes CASSLGSEETQYF.

This clonotype came up a few times. V is TRBV13 and J is TRBJ2-7, with D unclear. V shed 3 bases and J shed 1 base, with 13 bases lying between them. The CDR3 has 15 amino acids. Germline loops: CDR1 PRHDT, CDR2 FYEKMQ (reference sequence). The DNA for the CDR3 is TGTGCCAGCAGCTTGTCGTACCGGGTATCCTACGAGCAGTACTTC. Its translation: CASSLSYRVSYEQYF. Full variable domain (remainder filled in from reference TRBV13 and TRBJ2-7): AAGVIQSPRHLIKEKRETATLKCYPIPRHDTVYWYQQGPGQDPQFLISFYEKMQSDKGSIPDRFSAQQFSDYHSELNMSSLELGDSALYFCASSLSYRVSYEQYFGPGTRLTVT.

The chain is built from TRBV25-1 and TRBJ1-3; 7 bases match TRBD1. V was clipped by 7 bases and J by 2 bases; unmatched bases: 5. The germline gives CDR1 MGHDK, CDR2 SYGVNS. The CDR3 spans 14 residues. CDR3 sequence reads: CASKRQGAGNTIYF. The CDR3 DNA follows: TGTGCCAGCAAACGACAGGGAGCTGGAAACACCATATATTTT.

This clonotype has more than one count but fewer than ten. The chain carries TRBV20-1 and TRBJ1-2, with unresolved D. Trimming pared 8 bases from V and 0 bases from J, leaving 7 bases between. The CDR3 runs 11 residues. CDR1 DFQATT and CDR2 SNEGSKA come from the germline V gene (reference sequence). The CDR3 DNA sequence: TGCAGTCCTCAGGCTAACTATGGCTACACCTTC. It is translated as CSPQANYGYTF.

This clonotype was detected ten times or more. The chain employs TRBV7-9 and TRBJ2-3; D is undetermined. This CDR3 is built from 15 residues. Germline-derived CDR1 and CDR2 are SEHNR and FQNEAQ (reference sequence). V lost 2 bases to trimming and J lost 2 bases, with 11 bases between them. CDR3 sequence: CASSLTGTNTDTQYF. The DNA for the CDR3 is TGTGCCAGCAGCTTAACCGGTACTAACACAGATACGCAGTATTTT.